This T cell receptor (beta chain) emerged from a study of T-cell memory formation after mild COVID-19. TCRdb re-derived calls from the 5' RACE reads in MiXCR, one entry per CDR3 protein. This sample yields under 450,000 distinct CDR3 sequences, of which 20% to 25% are seen a single time; about 21% belongs to the top ten. This sequence was found in a man in his late teens or twenties who had mild COVID-19 (a few samples of this study predate the infection). Cell type and time point are not known. Input material: PBMCs or a T cell subset sorted from them (not recorded which).

For the CDR3, the DNA is TGTGCCAGCTCTTCGACAGTTACGACTAGCACAGATACGCAGTATTTT. Protein product: CASSSTVTTSTDTQYF. The J gene is TRBJ2-3, the V gene TRBV18; D may be TRBD1 (5 bases). Trimming took 6 bases from V and 0 from J, leaving 16 bases between them. CDR3 length: 16 residues. Germline-derived CDR1 and CDR2 are KGHSH and LQKENI.